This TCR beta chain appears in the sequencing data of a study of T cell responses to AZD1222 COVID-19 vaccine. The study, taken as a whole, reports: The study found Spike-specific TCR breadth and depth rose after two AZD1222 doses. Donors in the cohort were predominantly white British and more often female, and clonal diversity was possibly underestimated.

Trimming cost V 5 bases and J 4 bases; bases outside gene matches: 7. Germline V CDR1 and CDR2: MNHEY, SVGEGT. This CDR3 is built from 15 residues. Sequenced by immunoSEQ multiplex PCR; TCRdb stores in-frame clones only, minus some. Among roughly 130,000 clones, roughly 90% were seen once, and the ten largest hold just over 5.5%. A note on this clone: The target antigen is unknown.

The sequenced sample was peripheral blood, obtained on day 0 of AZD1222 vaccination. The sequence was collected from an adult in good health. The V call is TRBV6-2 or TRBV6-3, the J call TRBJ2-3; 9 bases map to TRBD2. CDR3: CASSQTSGYSDTQYF. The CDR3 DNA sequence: TGTGCCAGCAGTCAGACTAGCGGATACTCAGATACGCAGTATTTT.